This entry lists 25 T cell receptor beta chains sequenced from one sample in a study of blood T cells in healthy people across ages. The use of a sample-barcoded 5' primer and a J-beta primer mix characterized a second PCR of about 6 to 12 cycles. Via MiXCR, TCRdb re-called the 5' RACE reads, giving one row per CDR3 protein. The table shows 1,300,000 or so distinct CDR3 sequences, with 59% occurring only once. The sequenced sample consisted of blood. Receptors originate from a man aged 18 to 29 in good health.

This clonotype was counted between two and nine times. The V and J genes are TRBV2 and TRBJ2-5; 7 positions match TRBD1. Germline V gene sequence: CDR1 SNHLY, CDR2 FYNNEI. CDR3 size: 17 residues. V was clipped by 2 bases and J by 5 bases; unmatched bases: 14. The CDR3 sequence is CASSEIRLGQSWETQYF. The DNA of the CDR3 is TGTGCCAGCAGTGAAATCCGTCTGGGACAGTCGTGGGAGACCCAGTACTTC.

This sequence joins TRBV3-1 and TRBJ2-7, with 8 bases identical to TRBD1. Germline loops: CDR1 LGHDT, CDR2 YNNKEL (reference sequence). The CDR3 is made up of 14 amino acids. Trimming removed 4 bases from V and 4 bases from J; junction bases left unmatched: 6. DNA for the CDR3: TGTGCCAGCAGCCTGCCAGGGGGCGTATACGAGCAGTACTTC. This codes for CASSLPGGVYEQYF.

The chain has TRBV18 and TRBJ1-5; TRBD1 matches 7 bases. The junction had 10 bases not matched to a gene; V was cut back by 3 bases and J by 2 bases. The CDR3 covers 17 residues. Germline V CDR1 and CDR2: KGHSH, LQKENI. The CDR3 DNA sequence: TGTGCCAGCTCACCCGGGCCGCAGGGGGTTGGCAATCAGCCCCAGCATTTT. Amino acid sequence: CASSPGPQGVGNQPQHF. The full variable domain, completed using reference TRBV18 and TRBJ1-5, is NAGVMQNPRHLVRRRGQEARLRCSPMKGHSHVYWYRQLPEEGLKFMVYLQKENIIDESGMPKERFSAEFPKEGPSILRIQQVVRGDSAAYFCASSPGPQGVGNQPQHFGDGTRLSIL.

The genes are TRBV6-5 and TRBJ2-7, with 8 positions matching TRBD1. After removal of 8 bases from V and 3 bases from J, the junction contained 12 bases not matched to a gene. The germline gives CDR1 MNHEY, CDR2 SVGAGI. The CDR3 extends over 15 amino acids. The CDR3 here is CASGLSDRGVYEQYF. In nucleotides, the CDR3 is TGTGCCAGCGGTTTATCCGACAGGGGAGTCTACGAGCAGTACTTC.

There are a few counts of this clonotype. The V call is TRBV7-2, the J call TRBJ1-1; the D gene is possibly TRBD1 (5 bases). The CDR3 covers 16 residues. The germline V and J ends were trimmed by 5 bases and 1 base, with 17 bases remaining between them. The germline V gene has CDR1 SGHTA and CDR2 FQGNSA. CDR3 loop: CASSPTDSYWNTEAFF. CDR3 sequence (DNA): TGTGCCAGCAGCCCCACCGACAGTTATTGGAACACTGAAGCTTTCTTT.

The chain is built from TRBV11-1 and TRBJ1-1; D gene uncertain. Trimming left V 1 base short and J 1 base short, with 10 bases between. The CDR3 totals 15 residues. CDR1 is SGHAT and CDR2 is FQDESV in the germline V gene (reference sequence). This chain's CDR3 is CASSLVPGENTEAFF. In DNA form, the CDR3 reads TGTGCCAGCAGCTTAGTACCGGGAGAGAACACTGAAGCTTTCTTT.

About this clonotype: Relative to the germline gene, one junction end is altered; a read error may explain this. The V call is TRBV4-1, the J call TRBJ2-4; possibly TRBD2 for D (7 bases). The V gene's germline CDR1 is MGHRA and CDR2 YSYEKL. The CDR3 runs to 17 residues. The CDR3 is CASSQERGGFAKNIQYF. The DNA of the CDR3 is TGTGCCAGCAGCCAAGAGAGGGGGGGATTTGCCAAAAACATTCAGTACTTC.

The chain couples TRBV6-5 to TRBJ2-3; D gene uncertain. The CDR3 length is 13 residues. CDR1 MNHEY and CDR2 SVGAGI come from the germline V gene. V lost 6 bases and J 4 bases, leaving 11 bases between the germline ends. The CDR3 loop reads CASRAHLADTQYF. The DNA of the CDR3 is TGTGCCAGCAGAGCACACTTGGCAGATACGCAGTATTTT.

The chain has TRBV28 and TRBJ1-5, with D uncertain. The germline V gene encodes CDR1 MDHEN and CDR2 SYDVKM. Trimming removed 2 bases at V and 7 bases at J, with 12 bases between. This CDR3 has 14 amino acids. The CDR3 is CASSLTGGYQPQHF. In nucleotides, the CDR3 is TGTGCCAGCAGTTTAACGGGAGGATACCAGCCCCAGCATTTT.

Only a few counts were recorded for this clonotype. The chain links TRBV28 to TRBJ2-4; 11 nucleotides match TRBD2. Looked up from germline, CDR1 is MDHEN and CDR2 is SYDVKM. The CDR3 covers 17 residues. V trimming: 2 bases; J trimming: 2 bases; junction bases outside the gene matches: 5. CDR3 coding DNA: TGTGCCAGCAGTTTAACTAGCGGGAGTCGGACCAAAAACATTCAGTACTTC. This encodes CASSLTSGSRTKNIQYF.

The gene calls are TRBV6-5 and TRBJ2-5, with D unresolved. V shed 0 bases and J shed 1 base, with 6 bases lying between them. This CDR3 is built from 14 residues. Germline-derived CDR1 and CDR2 are MNHEY and SVGAGI. The CDR3 DNA follows: TGTGCCAGCAGTTACTCATTCAGCCAAGAGACCCAGTACTTC. Its protein product is CASSYSFSQETQYF.

This clonotype was detected a few times. With a much larger clone just one base away, this may be a read error. This chain uses TRBV6-1 with TRBJ2-1, with 9 bases identical to TRBD1. The better agreement between TRBJ2-7 and the DNA end casts doubt on the J call. The length of the CDR3 is 16 residues. Per the germline V gene, CDR1 is MNHNS and CDR2 is SASEGT. CDR3 coding DNA: TGTGCCAGCAGTGAAGAGGAAGGGACAGGGTCCAATGAGCAGTACTTC. Translation: CASSEEEGTGSNEQYF.

Note on this clonotype: At one boundary the junction diverges from the germline segment, which might be a read error. V and J are TRBV7-2 and TRBJ2-7; TRBD1 agrees at 9 bases. Germline CDR1 and CDR2: SGHTA and FQGNSA. The CDR3 spans 16 residues. CDR3 amino acids: CASSLVPGQGNYGQYF. The CDR3 DNA follows: TGTGCCAGCAGCTTAGTACCAGGACAGGGGAACTACGGGCAGTACTTC.

The rearrangement links TRBV7-2 to TRBJ2-5; TRBD2 agrees at 8 bases. Germline V lookup: CDR1 SGHTA, CDR2 FQGNSA. The CDR3 has 14 amino acids. Trimming cost V 6 bases and J 2 bases; bases outside gene matches: 5. This CDR3 reads CASSFLAGQETQYF. DNA for the CDR3: TGTGCCAGCAGTTTTTTAGCGGGGCAAGAGACCCAGTACTTC.

The V call is TRBV4-1, the J call TRBJ2-1, with 9 positions matching TRBD2. This CDR3 region has 15 residues. Trimming took 4 bases from V and 7 from J; bases not matched to a gene: 8. Per the germline V gene, CDR1 is MGHRA and CDR2 is YSYEKL. The CDR3 DNA reads TGCGCCAGCAGCCGCACTCCTAGCGGGGCTAATGAGCAGTTCTTC. This codes for CASSRTPSGANEQFF.

This clonotype was recorded a few times. V gene TRBV28 combines with J gene TRBJ1-2; TRBD1 is a possible D gene (5 bases). The CDR3 has 15 amino acids. The V end lost 2 bases, the J end lost 0 bases, and 10 bases lay between the germline ends. Germline V CDR1 and CDR2: MDHEN, SYDVKM. The CDR3 region has the DNA TGTGCCAGCAGTTTACAGGACATAGCTAACTATGGCTACACCTTC. Amino acid sequence: CASSLQDIANYGYTF.

The J gene is TRBJ2-3, the V gene TRBV7-9; D is unclear. V was trimmed by 3 bases and J by 6 bases, leaving 22 bases between them. CDR3 length: 17 residues. The germline gives CDR1 SEHNR, CDR2 FQNEAQ (reference sequence). This chain's CDR3 is CASSFIERTRVTDTQYF. Here the CDR3 DNA reads TGTGCCAGCAGCTTTATAGAAAGAACGCGAGTGACGGATACGCAGTATTTT. Drawing the rest from reference TRBV7-9 and TRBJ2-3, the complete variable domain is DTGVSQNPRHKITKRGQNVTFRCDPISEHNRLYWYRQTLGQGPEFLTYFQNEAQLEKSRLLSDRFSAERPKGSFSTLEIQRTEQGDSAMYLCASSFIERTRVTDTQYFGPGTRLTVL.

The chain couples TRBV27 to TRBJ2-7, with 8 positions matching TRBD2. The CDR3 is made up of 14 amino acids. V lost 6 bases to trimming and J lost 2 bases; unmatched junction nucleotides: 6. Germline assignment: CDR1 MNHEY and CDR2 SMNVEV (reference sequence). CDR3 region: CASSFGGDPYEQYF. In DNA form, the CDR3 reads TGTGCCAGCAGCTTCGGGGGGGACCCCTACGAGCAGTACTTC.

V usage is TRBV21-1 and J usage is TRBJ1-6; the table calls TRBD1, which could not be checked here. TRBV21-1 is described as a pseudogene. The CDR3 length is 14 residues. CDR3 bases: TGTGCCAGCGGGGGGGGACGGTCGAATTCACCCCTCCACTTT. Residues: CASGGGRSNSPLHF.

CDR3 residues: CSAAGGDRGLTEAFF. The DNA for the CDR3 is TGCAGCGCCGCGGGGGGGGACAGGGGGCTCACTGAAGCTTTCTTT. J is TRBJ1-1 and V is TRBV29-1; 12 bases are a match to TRBD1. The V gene's germline CDR1 is SQVTM and CDR2 ANQGSEA. The CDR3 is made up of 15 amino acids. V lost 7 bases, J lost 4 bases, and 10 bases stayed unmatched.

Only a few counts were recorded for this clonotype. The gene calls are TRBV7-9 and TRBJ1-2; 8 positions match TRBD1. The CDR3 runs to 15 residues. The V and J ends lost 2 bases and 6 bases, in that order; junction bases with no gene match: 8. Germline values: CDR1 SEHNR, CDR2 FQNEAQ (reference sequence). CDR3 residues: CASSLPGQGEDGYTF. The CDR3 region has the DNA TGTGCCAGCAGCTTACCAGGACAGGGTGAGGATGGCTACACCTTC.

The chain recombines TRBV11-2 with TRBJ1-4; 7 bases are shared with TRBD1. Germline CDR1 and CDR2: SGHAT and FQNNGV. The J segment lost 8 bases and the V segment lost 5 bases, leaving 11 bases of the junction unmatched. The CDR3 runs 15 residues. CDR3 bases: TGTGCCAGCAGCAGACTGACAGGGTGGAACGAAAAACTGTTTTTT. It translates to CASSRLTGWNEKLFF.

The chain carries TRBV4-1 and TRBJ1-1; 8 nucleotides agree with TRBD1. Unmatched junction bases numbered 11, after V lost 5 bases and J lost 0 bases. CDR1 and CDR2 (germline): MGHRA, YSYEKL. The CDR3 consists of 17 residues. CDR3 DNA sequence: TGCGCCAGCAGCGTCCATCCCCCGACAGGGGTGAACACTGAAGCTTTCTTT. It specifies CASSVHPPTGVNTEAFF.

Only a few counts were recorded for this clonotype. One end of the junction does not line up with germline, which may come from a read error. This chain connects TRBV7-2 to TRBJ2-1; 9 nucleotides agree with TRBD1. CDR1 is SGHTA and CDR2 is FQGNSA in the germline V gene. The CDR3 sequence is 15 residues long. This chain's CDR3 is CASSSDRGAYNEQFF. As DNA, the CDR3 is TGCGCCAGCAGCTCTGACAGGGGGGCCTACAATGAGCAGTTCTTC.

This clonotype was recorded a few times. The chain employs TRBV13 and TRBJ2-4; 10 bases fit TRBD1. The J call may be wrong; the DNA end is better matched by TRBJ2-7. The CDR3 loop spans 16 amino acids. Germline V gives CDR1 PRHDT, CDR2 FYEKMQ (reference sequence). DNA for the CDR3: TGTGCCAGCAGCCGAGGAGCCGGGACAGGGGCCTACGAGCAGTACTTC. It is translated as CASSRGAGTGAYEQYF.